This passage covers 12 T cell receptor beta chains from one sample sequenced in a study of CD8+ T cells in alopecia areata. Reverse transcribed after extraction, RNA yielded cDNA as the sequencing template. Libraries were prepared by immunoSEQ multiplex PCR; TCRdb keeps only in-frame clonotypes and omits some of them. The sample lists 180,000 or so clones, about three fifths occurring once. Treatment given: oral pan-JAK inhibitor, 5-10 mg twice daily. The sequenced sample was CD4+ T cells sorted from blood, obtained at week 24, from a patient treated with tofacitinib. The receptor source for this set is a human donor with alopecia areata.

The rearrangement joins TRBV19 to TRBJ2-1; D gene ambiguous. This CDR3 region has 15 residues. Germline CDR1 is LNHDA and CDR2 is SQIVND (reference sequence). V was trimmed by 4 bases and J by 0 bases, leaving 10 bases between them. CDR3 sequence: CASSSPGRSYNEQFF. The CDR3 DNA sequence: TGTGCCAGTAGTAGCCCGGGCCGCTCCTACAATGAGCAGTTCTTC. The whole variable domain, remainder taken from reference TRBV19 and TRBJ2-1, is DGGITQSPKYLFRKEGQNVTLSCEQNLNHDAMYWYRQDPGQGLRLIYYSQIVNDFQKGDIAEGYSVSREKKESFPLTVTSAQKNPTAFYLCASSSPGRSYNEQFFGPGTRLTVL.

This clone was found a few times. V is TRBV5-4 and J is TRBJ2-5; 10 bases map to TRBD2. V shed 4 bases and J 4 bases; nucleotides not matched to a gene: 16. The CDR3 spans 18 residues. Germline values: CDR1 SGHNT, CDR2 YYREEE (reference sequence). The DNA of the CDR3 is TGTGCCAGCAGCCCCGGTGGAGCGGGGGGGGTATCGTCAGAGACCCAGTACTTC. This encodes CASSPGGAGGVSSETQYF.

V is TRBV25-1 and J is TRBJ1-2, with a weak D call TRBD1 (5 bases). The CDR3 has 13 residues. Trimming pared 8 bases from V and 6 bases from J, leaving 16 bases between. Germline V gene lookup returns CDR1 MGHDK and CDR2 SYGVNS. CDR3 loop: CASRTGGFDGYTF. The CDR3 DNA follows: TGTGCCAGCCGCACTGGGGGGTTCGATGGCTACACCTTC.

The gene calls are TRBV2 and TRBJ1-1; the D gene is possibly TRBD1 (5 bases). V was clipped by 7 bases and J by 1 base, with 10 bases between them. The germline CDR1 and CDR2 sequences are SNHLY and FYNNEI. The CDR3 runs 13 residues. The CDR3 reads CASTRGGNTEAFF. The CDR3 DNA reads TGTGCCAGCACTAGGGGAGGGAACACTGAAGCTTTCTTT. The whole variable domain, filled in from reference TRBV2 and TRBJ1-1, reads EPEVTQTPSHQVTQMGQEVILRCVPISNHLYFYWYRQILGQKVEFLVSFYNNEISEKSEIFDDQFSVERPDGSNFTLKIRSTKLEDSAMYFCASTRGGNTEAFFGQGTRLTVV.

This chain connects TRBV28 to TRBJ1-5, with a weak D call TRBD1 (5 bases). Trimming took 6 bases from V and 3 from J, leaving 15 bases between them. Germline V gene data show CDR1 as MDHEN and CDR2 as SYDVKM. There are 15 residues in the CDR3. CDR3 in amino acids: CASSLRGGTNQPQHF. CDR3 coding DNA: TGTGCCAGCAGCTTGCGGGGGGGTACCAATCAGCCCCAGCATTTT.

The chain is built from TRBV2 and TRBJ2-4; D is undetermined. Germline V gives CDR1 SNHLY, CDR2 FYNNEI. V dropped 5 bases and J dropped 4 bases, with 6 bases sitting between them. CDR3 size: 12 residues. In DNA, the CDR3 is TGTGCCAGCAGTAACCAGAAAAACATTCAGTACTTC. It is translated as CASSNQKNIQYF.

The rearrangement joins TRBV4-2 to TRBJ1-3, with D possibly TRBD1 on 5 matching bases. This CDR3 is built from 18 residues. The V gene lost 0 bases and the J gene lost 0 bases, with 15 bases spanning the gap. The germline gives CDR1 LGHNA, CDR2 YNFKEQ. CDR3 in DNA: TGTGCCAGCAGCCAAGATGGAGGCGGGGGGTACTCTGGAAACACCATATATTTT. Its translation is CASSQDGGGGYSGNTIYF.

The rearrangement links TRBV6-5 to TRBJ2-7; TRBD1 aligns across 11 bases. The CDR3 sequence is 14 residues long. Trimming cost V 5 bases and J 3 bases; bases outside gene matches: 3. Germline CDR1 MNHEY, CDR2 SVGAGI. CDR3 residues: CASSTGTGGYEQYF. CDR3 bases: TGTGCCAGCAGTACCGGGACAGGGGGCTACGAGCAGTACTTC.

This clone was counted a few times. This sequence joins TRBV7-2 and TRBJ2-7; TRBD1 agrees at 9 bases. Trimming took 4 bases from V and 3 from J; bases not matched to a gene: 4. The CDR3 is 14 residues long. Per germline, CDR1 SGHTA and CDR2 FQGNSA. DNA for the CDR3: TGTGCCAGCAGCTCTCAGACAGGGGGCTACGAGCAGTACTTC. Its translation: CASSSQTGGYEQYF.

The chain has TRBV6-5 and TRBJ1-2; D ambiguous. Germline CDR1 is MNHEY and CDR2 is SVGAGI. Trimming took 5 bases from V and 7 from J, leaving 17 bases between them. There are 14 residues in the CDR3. The CDR3 sequence: CASSRGLQERGYTF. The CDR3 region has the DNA TGTGCCAGCAGTCGCGGACTTCAGGAACGTGGCTACACCTTC.

The V and J genes are TRBV10-3 and TRBJ2-3, with D maybe TRBD1 (6 bases). Germline-derived CDR1 and CDR2 are ENHRY and SYGVKD. This CDR3 has 16 amino acids. Trimming shortened V by 4 bases and J by 0 bases, and 14 bases separated the two germline ends. This CDR3 is CAISGADRSSTDTQYF. The DNA of the CDR3 is TGTGCCATCAGTGGGGCTGACAGGTCTAGCACAGATACGCAGTATTTT.

The chain has TRBV1 and TRBJ2-1; no DNA check was done on the table's D call, TRBD2. TRBV1 is marked as a pseudogene. The CDR3 is 15 residues long. The CDR3 reads CTSSKGLAGYNEQFF. In nucleotides, the CDR3 is TGCACCAGCAGTAAGGGACTAGCGGGGTACAATGAGCAGTTCTTC.